The text below deals with one T cell receptor beta chain. The antigen remains unidentified. The second PCR ran about 6 to 12 cycles with a sample-barcoded 5' primer and J-beta primers. TCRdb independently ran MiXCR on the 5' RACE reads; one entry per CDR3 protein. The table has approximately 1,000,000 distinct CDR3 sequences, 45% seen once. The CDR3 length is 16 residues. The germline V gene encodes CDR1 MNHEY and CDR2 SVGAGI. V was pared by 0 bases and J by 4 bases, with 14 bases between. This sample was taken from a study of blood T cells in healthy people across ages. Study outcomes and limitations: Relative to aged donors, long-lived donors carried more naive CD4+ cells and displayed higher diversity. Investigators treated diversity estimates from one million T cells as underestimates.

This chain connects TRBV6-5 to TRBJ2-3, with D unclear. Sequenced sample: blood. The source is a woman in her fifties or sixties in good health. The CDR3 here is CASSYSGTKLADTQYF. CDR3 in DNA: TGTGCCAGCAGTTACTCTGGCACCAAATTGGCAGATACGCAGTATTTT.